This entry features one T cell receptor beta chain sequence. Its antigen remains unknown. The source of the sample is a study of cytomegalovirus exposure and HLA in healthy donors. Study details: Out of 150 million to 200 million T cells, an earlier analysis found 117 million unique TCR beta sequences in total.

As for the donors, each was a healthy bone marrow donor. Study outcomes and limitations: Specificity of a few CMV-associated chains for CMV antigens was verified in vitro. In a later analysis, at a false discovery rate of 0.05, 17,000 or so TCR beta sequences matched HLA alleles.

PCR primers comprised 60 Vbeta and 13 Jbeta primers. The assay was immunoSEQ multiplex PCR, and TCRdb's table has in-frame clones only and misses some. The sample has 150,000 or so clones, about four fifths seen once; the top ten hold approximately 2.6%. Material for sequencing was PBMCs. The clonotype comes from a man aged 18 to 30 in good health and CMV-seronegative.

The DNA of the CDR3 is TGTGCCAGCAGGGAGACAGCAGGGGAGCTGTTTTTT. It yields the protein CASRETAGELFF. This chain joins TRBV5-4 and TRBJ2-2; TRBD1 is a possible D gene (5 bases). Looked up from germline, CDR1 is SGHNT and CDR2 is YYREEE (reference sequence). V was trimmed by 5 bases and J by 8 bases, leaving 10 bases between them. The CDR3 sequence is 12 residues long.